Following are 32 T cell receptor beta chains from one sample sequenced in a study of naive and memory T cell subsets. The library had UMIs added by 3' ligation of an oligonucleotide to TCR cDNA. Ligated cDNA underwent four rounds of PCR with nested alpha and beta constant region primers and SP2. One entry per CDR3 protein, called by TCRdb with MiXCR from the UMI-ligation and nested PCR reads. The sample carries about 780 distinct CDR3 sequences, roughly 3.7% recorded once. Here the sequenced sample was skin, taken from a tuberculin skin test site or a saline-injected site (not recorded which). These TCRs come from an adult in good health.

This clonotype is categorized as medium-sized (0.01 to 0.1%). V gene TRBV10-3 combines with J gene TRBJ1-1, with TRBD1 matching 10 bases. Germline CDR1 reads ENHRY; CDR2 reads SYGVKD. The length of the CDR3 is 17 residues. The V segment lost 0 bases and the J segment 1 base; nucleotides outside the gene matches: 5. CDR3 loop: CAISESGTGAQNTEAFF. Written as DNA, the CDR3 is TGTGCCATCAGTGAGTCCGGGACAGGGGCCCAGAACACTGAAGCTTTCTTT.

By share, this clonotype ranks as large (0.1 to 1%). This chain links TRBV27 with TRBJ1-6, with D perhaps matching TRBD1 (5 bases). This CDR3 has 17 residues. V was pared by 5 bases and J by 9 bases, with 23 bases between. Per germline, CDR1 MNHEY and CDR2 SMNVEV (reference sequence). DNA of the CDR3: TGTGCCAGCAGTCCGATCGTTCGGGGGATACAGACTTCACCCCTCCACTTT. Protein: CASSPIVRGIQTSPLHF.

The table lists this clonotype with many counts. This may be a read error, as it is one base from a much larger clone. The chain uses TRBV4-1 and TRBJ2-7, with D hard to call. The CDR3 is 15 residues long. V was trimmed by 0 bases and J by 2 bases, leaving 11 bases between them. The germline V gene has CDR1 MGHRA and CDR2 YSYEKL. The chain's CDR3 is CASSQERSGPYEQYF. CDR3 nucleotides: TGCGCCAGCAGCCAAGAGAGGAGTGGACCCTACGAGCAGTACTTC.

This clonotype was seen ten or more times. One base away lies a much larger clone, so this may be a sequencing read error. This chain links TRBV3-1 with TRBJ2-1, with 8 positions matching TRBD2. Per germline, CDR1 LGHDT and CDR2 YNNKEL (reference sequence). The CDR3 spans 18 residues. J gave up 0 bases and V 2 bases, and 9 bases lay outside the gene matches. The CDR3 DNA reads TGTGCCAGCAGCCAACATAACAGCGGGAGCCGCTCCTACAATGAGCAGTTCTTC. Its protein product is CASSQHNSGSRSYNEQFF.

Relative to its sample, this clonotype is medium-sized (0.01 to 0.1%). The V call is TRBV14, the J call TRBJ2-7; TRBD2 agrees at 13 bases. J was trimmed by 4 bases and V by 0 bases; bases with no gene match: 6. The V gene's germline CDR1 is SGHDN and CDR2 FVKESK. This CDR3 has 17 amino acids. CDR3 in DNA: TGTGCCAGCAGCCAAGACGCCGGGACTAGCGGGATATACGAGCAGTACTTC. Protein: CASSQDAGTSGIYEQYF.

By proportion, this clonotype is medium-sized. J is TRBJ2-7 and V is TRBV20-1; 8 bases agree with TRBD1. The junction had 8 bases not matched to a gene; V was cut back by 0 bases and J by 4 bases. CDR1 and CDR2 from the germline V gene are DFQATT and SNEGSKA (reference sequence). This CDR3 comprises 15 residues. The CDR3: CSARDHGTGLYEQYF. The CDR3 DNA reads as TGCAGTGCTAGAGATCATGGGACAGGACTTTACGAGCAGTACTTC.

This clonotype is medium-sized. The gene calls are TRBV7-9 and TRBJ1-6; no reliable D call. Between the trimmed V and J ends, which lost 2 bases and 0 bases, there was a span of 11 bases. The CDR3 covers 17 residues. CDR1 is SEHNR and CDR2 is FQNEAQ in the germline V gene (reference sequence). CDR3 loop: CASSLSLDSSYNSPLHF. Here the CDR3 DNA reads TGTGCCAGCAGCTTATCTCTCGACTCCTCCTATAATTCACCCCTCCACTTT.

This clonotype rates as medium-sized. V gene TRBV5-1 combines with J gene TRBJ2-3; D not certain. The CDR3 has 12 amino acids. CDR1 SGHRS and CDR2 YFSETQ come from the germline V gene. The germline V and J ends were trimmed by 0 bases and 2 bases, with 1 base remaining between them. The CDR3 loop is CASSLDTDTQYF. CDR3 coding DNA: TGCGCCAGCAGCTTGGACACAGATACGCAGTATTTT.

This clonotype is termed medium-sized. The chain has TRBV5-1 and TRBJ2-2; 14 nucleotides align to TRBD2. The CDR3 sequence is 16 residues long. Germline lookup yields CDR1 SGHRS and CDR2 YFSETQ. V lost 4 bases to trimming and J lost 7 bases; unmatched junction nucleotides: 6. CDR3 sequence reads: CASSPGTSGSRGELFF. The DNA of the CDR3 is TGCGCCAGCAGCCCCGGGACTAGCGGGAGTCGCGGGGAGCTGTTTTTT.

The chain is built from TRBV6-6 and TRBJ2-5; 10 positions agree with TRBD1. V lost 6 bases, J lost 11 bases, and 12 bases stayed unmatched. The CDR3 is made up of 14 amino acids. Germline assignment: CDR1 MNHNY and CDR2 SVGAGI (reference sequence). The CDR3 coding sequence is TGTGCCAGCAGCGCCGGGACAGGGGCAGGGACACAGTACTTC. Its translation is CASSAGTGAGTQYF.

This clonotype rates as medium-sized. At one of its ends the junction is not consistent with the germline gene, which may arise from a read error. The CDR3 coding sequence is TGTGCCTGCAGTGAAGCGCTTCCGGGAGCTAGCACAGATACGCAGTATTTT. Its protein product is CACSEALPGASTDTQYF. This chain links TRBV2 with TRBJ2-3, with D tentatively TRBD2 (6 bases). CDR1 is SNHLY, CDR2 FYNNEI, per germline. The CDR3 covers 17 residues.

By share, this clonotype ranks as medium-sized. The V and J genes are TRBV18 and TRBJ2-7; 10 positions match TRBD2. CDR3 length equals 14 residues. Germline CDR1 reads KGHSH; CDR2 reads LQKENI. The trim removed 3 bases at V and 4 bases at J, leaving 3 bases unmatched. CDR3 residues: CASSPLAGDYEQYF. The CDR3 DNA reads as TGTGCCAGCTCACCTCTAGCGGGAGATTACGAGCAGTACTTC. Complete variable domain (other parts from reference TRBV18 and TRBJ2-7): NAGVMQNPRHLVRRRGQEARLRCSPMKGHSHVYWYRQLPEEGLKFMVYLQKENIIDESGMPKERFSAEFPKEGPSILRIQQVVRGDSAAYFCASSPLAGDYEQYFGPGTRLTVT.

Sample share makes this clonotype medium-sized. The V call is TRBV6-6, the J call TRBJ2-1; possible D gene TRBD2, 6 bases. In germline, CDR1 is MNHNY, CDR2 SVGAGI (reference sequence). This CDR3 comprises 12 residues. The ends were cut back, 7 bases at V and 7 bases at J, with 11 bases in the middle. The CDR3 is CASNERGNEQFF. The CDR3 DNA sequence: TGTGCCAGCAACGAACGGGGGAATGAGCAGTTCTTC.

This clonotype was counted only a few times. V and J are TRBV18 and TRBJ2-7; 8 bases are shared with TRBD2. The V and J ends lost 2 bases and 0 bases, in that order; junction bases with no gene match: 3. The CDR3 is 15 amino acids. Germline V gene data show CDR1 as KGHSH and CDR2 as LQKENI. CDR3 nucleotides: TGTGCCAGCTCACCAACTAGCGGACCCTCCTACGAGCAGTACTTC. Protein: CASSPTSGPSYEQYF.

This clonotype is labeled large. The chain uses TRBV29-1 and TRBJ1-5; 8 positions match TRBD1. This CDR3 is built from 13 residues. V shed 6 bases and J 4 bases; nucleotides not matched to a gene: 5. Germline V gives CDR1 SQVTM, CDR2 ANQGSEA. Written as DNA, the CDR3 is TGCAGCGTCAGGACAGGGACGAATCAGCCCCAGCATTTT. This translates into CSVRTGTNQPQHF.

By share, this clonotype counts as medium-sized. The J gene is TRBJ2-5, the V gene TRBV11-3, with 7 bases identical to TRBD1. J lost 2 bases, V lost 5 bases, and 5 bases had no gene match. The germline CDR1 and CDR2 sequences are SGHNT and YENEEA. This CDR3 has 14 amino acids. The CDR3 here is CASSPGQSQETQYF. CDR3 nucleotide sequence: TGTGCCAGCAGCCCGGGACAGTCACAAGAGACCCAGTACTTC.

This clonotype is termed large (0.1 to 1%). This sequence joins TRBV5-4 and TRBJ2-1; D may correspond to TRBD1 or TRBD2 (5 bases each). Germline lookup yields CDR1 SGHNT and CDR2 YYREEE (reference sequence). V gave up 4 bases and J gave up 0 bases, with 14 bases separating them. The CDR3 is 16 residues long. The CDR3 bases are TGTGCCAGCAGCCCGTCGTTCGGGACCTCCTACAATGAGCAGTTCTTC. It encodes CASSPSFGTSYNEQFF. Filled out from reference TRBV5-4 and TRBJ2-1, the complete variable domain reads ETGVTQSPTHLIKTRGQQVTLRCSSQSGHNTVSWYQQALGQGPQFIFQYYREEENGRGNFPPRFSGLQFPNYSSELNVNALELDDSALYLCASSPSFGTSYNEQFFGPGTRLTVL.

By its share, this clonotype is medium-sized. The CDR3 region has the DNA TGTGCCGTTTCCAGGGAAGGCACAGATACGCAGTATTTT. It codes for CAVSREGTDTQYF. The chain has TRBV24-1 and TRBJ2-3, with D possibly matching TRBD1 (5 bases). Deletions cut 12 bases from V and 1 base from J, with 13 bases between. There are 13 residues in the CDR3. The germline gives CDR1 KGHDR, CDR2 SFDVKD.

This clonotype is large (0.1 to 1%) in the sample. The gene calls are TRBV6-5 and TRBJ2-6; D is unresolved. Trimming left V 2 bases short and J 0 bases short, with 5 bases between. The CDR3 contains 15 residues. Looked up from germline, CDR1 is MNHEY and CDR2 is SVGAGI. CDR3 sequence: CASSYKGSGANVLTF. The CDR3 region has the DNA TGTGCCAGCAGTTACAAGGGCTCTGGGGCCAACGTCCTGACTTTC.

By frequency in the sample, this clonotype is large. This chain uses TRBV7-9 with TRBJ1-6; D remains unclear. The germline CDR1 and CDR2 sequences are SEHNR and FQNEAQ (reference sequence). The germline V and J ends were trimmed by 2 bases and 8 bases, with 19 bases remaining between them. The CDR3 extends over 17 amino acids. CDR3 amino acids: CASSLKREASRDSPLHF. For the CDR3, the DNA is TGTGCCAGCAGCTTAAAGAGGGAGGCTAGCCGTGATTCACCCCTCCACTTT.

This chain joins TRBV7-2 and TRBJ2-1, with unresolved D. The CDR3 is 13 residues long. From germline, CDR1 is SGHTA and CDR2 FQGNSA. The V and J ends lost 5 bases and 8 bases respectively, with 13 bases between them. The CDR3 bases are TGTGCCAGCAGCCGTAGGTCCGGCGATGAGCAGTTCTTC. Its translation is CASSRRSGDEQFF.

In its sample, this clonotype ranks as large. V and J are TRBV3-1 and TRBJ2-7; D is uncertain. Trimming left V 0 bases short and J 6 bases short, with 18 bases between. Germline CDR1 LGHDT, CDR2 YNNKEL (reference sequence). This CDR3 has 16 amino acids. CDR3 region: CASSQDWTPLSGEQYF. DNA of the CDR3: TGTGCCAGCAGCCAAGATTGGACCCCCCTCTCGGGCGAGCAGTACTTC.

This clonotype qualifies as medium-sized. A much larger clone lies a single base off, so this may be a read error. CDR3 coding DNA: TGTGCCAGCAGTGAAAGGGGGCGAGGTACCGGGGAGCTGTTTTTT. Its protein product is CASSERGRGTGELFF. The V gene is TRBV2, the J gene TRBJ2-2, with 7 bases identical to TRBD1. Germline V gives CDR1 SNHLY, CDR2 FYNNEI. With 2 bases clipped from V and 5 bases from J, the junction kept 5 bases outside the gene matches. The CDR3 is 15 residues long.

By share, this clonotype ranks as large. The V and J genes are TRBV19 and TRBJ2-7, with D perhaps matching TRBD1 (6 bases). With 6 bases removed from V and 2 bases from J, the gap between germline ends came to 11 bases. Germline V CDR1 and CDR2: LNHDA, SQIVND (reference sequence). The CDR3 spans 13 residues. The CDR3 loop is CASSGQPPYEQYF. CDR3 in DNA: TGTGCCAGTAGCGGACAGCCACCCTACGAGCAGTACTTC.

By share of the sample, this clonotype is large (0.1 to 1%). The V call is TRBV29-1, the J call TRBJ2-5, with 9 positions matching TRBD2. The germline gives CDR1 SQVTM, CDR2 ANQGSEA. The CDR3 consists of 13 residues. J gave up 6 bases and V 2 bases, and 4 bases lay outside the gene matches. The CDR3 sequence is CSVERLAGQTQYF. The CDR3 DNA reads as TGCAGCGTTGAAAGGCTAGCGGGACAGACCCAGTACTTC.

This clonotype is classed as medium-sized. The CDR3 loop is CASSGRPYEQYF. Written as DNA, the CDR3 is TGTGCCAGTAGCGGCCGCCCCTACGAGCAGTACTTC. V is TRBV19 and J is TRBJ2-7; D not certain. This CDR3 contains 12 residues. V gave up 6 bases and J gave up 2 bases, with 8 bases separating them. Germline V CDR1 and CDR2: LNHDA, SQIVND (reference sequence).

This clonotype is classed as large. The V and J genes are TRBV3-1 and TRBJ2-5; D may be TRBD2 (5 bases). The germline V gene encodes CDR1 LGHDT and CDR2 YNNKEL (reference sequence). V was shortened by 1 base and J by 5 bases, with 11 bases between the two germline ends. This CDR3 is 14 amino acids long. The CDR3 region is CASSQAVARETQYF. The CDR3 coding sequence is TGTGCCAGCAGCCAAGCCGTAGCGCGGGAGACCCAGTACTTC.

By sample fraction, this clonotype is large. V and J are TRBV4-2 and TRBJ2-7, with D uncertain. Between the trimmed V and J ends, which lost 5 bases and 10 bases, there was a span of 21 bases. This CDR3 has 14 residues. CDR1 is LGHNA and CDR2 is YNFKEQ in the germline V gene. CDR3 in DNA: TGTGCCAGCAGCTACCGTATGGGCGAGGATGGCCAGTACTTC. This sequence encodes CASSYRMGEDGQYF.

By share, this clonotype ranks as medium-sized. The rearrangement links TRBV5-1 to TRBJ2-1; weak D call: TRBD2 (5 bases). The V end was cut by 4 bases, the J end by 8 bases, with 16 bases between. The germline CDR1 and CDR2 sequences are SGHRS and YFSETQ. The CDR3 is 14 residues long. The CDR3 bases are TGCGCCAGCAGCCTTGGTTGGGCCGGGGATGAGCAGTTCTTC. It is translated as CASSLGWAGDEQFF.

Within the sample, this clonotype is medium-sized. The gene calls are TRBV4-1 and TRBJ2-7, with D hard to call. V lost 0 bases and J lost 2, with 11 bases in between. CDR3 size: 15 residues. Germline V gives CDR1 MGHRA, CDR2 YSYEKL. The CDR3 is CASSQERIGPYEQYF. CDR3 coding DNA: TGCGCCAGCAGCCAAGAGAGGATTGGACCCTACGAGCAGTACTTC.

This clonotype is termed medium-sized. The V gene is TRBV9, the J gene TRBJ1-1; tentative D call: TRBD1 (5 bases). The CDR3 extends over 13 amino acids. Germline V gene data show CDR1 as SGDLS and CDR2 as YYNGEE. Trimming removed 4 bases from V and 6 bases from J, with 13 bases in between. DNA for the CDR3: TGTGCCAGCAGCCCAGACGGGGGGGCTGAAGCTTTCTTT. It is translated as CASSPDGGAEAFF.

By frequency in the sample, this clonotype is large. The chain couples TRBV7-2 to TRBJ2-1; 11 bases are shared with TRBD2. Germline V gene sequence: CDR1 SGHTA, CDR2 FQGNSA. The CDR3 has 16 amino acids. With V trimmed by 5 bases and J by 5 bases, 8 bases remained unmatched. CDR3 protein: CASSLDSGLADNEQFF. CDR3 coding DNA: TGTGCCAGCAGCCTTGATTCGGGACTAGCGGACAATGAGCAGTTCTTC.